Presented here are 30 T cell receptor beta chains from one specimen sequenced in a study of blood T cell repertoires in COVID-19. The protocol was immunoSEQ multiplex PCR, while the TCRdb copy is restricted to in-frame clones and leaves out a portion. The sample carries hundreds of thousands of clones, 90% recorded once. Sample: peripheral blood. These receptors all stem from a woman aged 18 to 35 with acute or convalescent COVID-19.

This chain uses TRBV5-1 with TRBJ2-7; D not resolved. The CDR3 is 12 amino acids. Looked up from germline, CDR1 is SGHRS and CDR2 is YFSETQ. V lost 0 bases to trimming and J lost 5 bases, with 6 bases between them. The CDR3 here is CASSLDVDEQYF. CDR3 DNA: TGCGCCAGCAGCTTGGATGTCGACGAGCAGTACTTC.

J is TRBJ2-7 and V is TRBV19; possibly TRBD1 for D (6 bases). Trimming cost V 4 bases and J 0 bases, with 19 bases left between them. Germline values: CDR1 LNHDA, CDR2 SQIVND (reference sequence). CDR3 size: 17 residues. In DNA form, the CDR3 reads TGTGCCAGTAGTACGCAGTTAAAACAGGGATTCTCCTACGAGCAGTACTTC. Translated, it gives CASSTQLKQGFSYEQYF. Full variable domain (rest looked up from reference TRBV19 and TRBJ2-7): DGGITQSPKYLFRKEGQNVTLSCEQNLNHDAMYWYRQDPGQGLRLIYYSQIVNDFQKGDIAEGYSVSREKKESFPLTVTSAQKNPTAFYLCASSTQLKQGFSYEQYFGPGTRLTVT.

J is TRBJ1-1 and V is TRBV7-8; the D gene is possibly TRBD1 (5 bases). The ends were cut back, 8 bases at V and 1 base at J, with 17 bases in the middle. The CDR3 has 15 amino acids. Germline CDR1 is SGHVS and CDR2 is FQNEAQ. The CDR3: CASRSAGQENTEAFF. For the CDR3, the DNA is TGTGCCAGCCGGTCGGCGGGGCAGGAGAACACTGAAGCTTTCTTT.

V gene TRBV2 combines with J gene TRBJ2-5, with D maybe TRBD1 (6 bases). Germline V gene sequence: CDR1 SNHLY, CDR2 FYNNEI. V shed 3 bases and J shed 2 bases, with 13 bases lying between them. CDR3 size: 15 residues. The CDR3 reads CASSDGQIRQETQYF. Here the CDR3 DNA reads TGTGCCAGCAGTGATGGACAGATTCGTCAAGAGACCCAGTACTTC. Combining the CDR3 with reference TRBV2 and TRBJ2-5 gives the whole variable domain EPEVTQTPSHQVTQMGQEVILRCVPISNHLYFYWYRQILGQKVEFLVSFYNNEISEKSEIFDDQFSVERPDGSNFTLKIRSTKLEDSAMYFCASSDGQIRQETQYFGPGTRLLVL.

The CDR3 region has the DNA TGCGCCAGCAGCTTGCGGGGGTATCCACAGGATACGCAGTATTTT. This codes for CASSLRGYPQDTQYF. This chain uses TRBV5-1 with TRBJ2-3; TRBD2 is a possible D gene (6 bases). This CDR3 comprises 15 residues. With 1 base removed from V and 6 bases from J, the gap between germline ends came to 15 bases. Germline V gene lookup returns CDR1 SGHRS and CDR2 YFSETQ.

The chain employs TRBV27 and TRBJ1-4; D gene unclear. Trimming cost V 9 bases and J 3 bases, with 17 bases left between them. CDR1 and CDR2 from the germline V gene are MNHEY and SMNVEV (reference sequence). The CDR3 has 15 amino acids. The CDR3 region has the DNA TGTGCCAGTCGTGAGTCGAGAGCTTCTAATGAAAAACTGTTTTTT. It encodes CASRESRASNEKLFF.

This clone was observed a single time. The V gene is TRBV5-1, the J gene TRBJ2-5; a possible D gene is TRBD2 (6 bases). CDR3 length: 14 amino acids. The germline V and J ends were trimmed by 0 bases and 0 bases, with 6 bases remaining between them. Germline CDR1 reads SGHRS; CDR2 reads YFSETQ. CDR3 loop: CASSLGDYQETQYF. The CDR3 region has the DNA TGCGCCAGCAGCTTGGGGGACTACCAAGAGACCCAGTACTTC.

The chain uses TRBV5-6 and TRBJ1-5, with 9 nucleotides matching TRBD1. V lost 3 bases and J lost 7; bases outside the gene matches: 5. CDR1 SGHDT and CDR2 YYEEEE come from the germline V gene. The CDR3 loop spans 14 amino acids. The CDR3 loop is CASSYTGGGQPQHF. The CDR3 nucleotides read TGTGCCAGCAGCTACACAGGGGGCGGGCAGCCCCAGCATTTT.

The table lists this clone with a few counts. The chain uses TRBV19 and TRBJ1-2; D is unresolved. Germline-derived CDR1 and CDR2 are LNHDA and SQIVND (reference sequence). This CDR3 contains 16 residues. Trimming cost V 6 bases and J 5 bases, with 22 bases left between them. CDR3 loop: CASSATRAESVYGYTF. CDR3 nucleotide sequence: TGTGCCAGTAGCGCAACGAGGGCGGAGTCGGTTTATGGCTACACCTTC.

The chain uses TRBV4-3 and TRBJ2-2; 13 positions match TRBD2. Germline values: CDR1 LGHNA, CDR2 YSLEER. After removal of 3 bases from V and 3 bases from J, the junction contained 4 bases not matched to a gene. CDR3 size: 17 residues. The CDR3 bases are TGCGCCAGCAGCCAGGGGACTAGCGGGGATTACACCGGGGAGCTGTTTTTT. This gives the protein CASSQGTSGDYTGELFF.

The CDR3 sequence: CSFPPTGEQYF. The CDR3 DNA reads TGCAGTTTCCCTCCAACGGGCGAGCAGTACTTC. The chain has TRBV20-1 and TRBJ2-7; D gene uncertain. V lost 8 bases to trimming and J lost 6 bases, with 14 bases between them. In germline, CDR1 is DFQATT, CDR2 SNEGSKA (reference sequence). The CDR3 sequence is 11 residues long.

The J gene is TRBJ2-5, the V gene TRBV19; D perhaps matches TRBD2 (6 bases). Trimming took off 4 bases at V and 2 bases at J, with 20 bases between the two ends. There are 17 residues in the CDR3. Germline CDR1 reads LNHDA; CDR2 reads SQIVND (reference sequence). In DNA form, the CDR3 reads TGTGCCAGTAGTAGGGGGGACCCCCGAGTTACACAAGAGACCCAGTACTTC. Translating it yields CASSRGDPRVTQETQYF.

CDR3 coding DNA: TGTGCCAGCAGCCGGAACAGGGGGGCTTTCTTT. Amino acid sequence: CASSRNRGAFF. The rearrangement links TRBV14 to TRBJ1-1; 8 nucleotides match TRBD1. The CDR3 runs 11 residues. In germline, CDR1 is SGHDN, CDR2 FVKESK. Trimming cost V 4 bases and J 11 bases; bases outside gene matches: 3.

This clone was detected a few times. DNA of the CDR3: TGTGCCAGCAGCTCCAGGGTCAGGAGCAATCAGCCCCAGCATTTT. Amino acids: CASSSRVRSNQPQHF. V gene TRBV5-6 combines with J gene TRBJ1-5; possibly TRBD1 for D (5 bases). Germline CDR1 SGHDT, CDR2 YYEEEE. With 3 bases removed from V and 1 base from J, the gap between germline ends came to 11 bases. This CDR3 spans 15 amino acids.

V gene TRBV6-6 combines with J gene TRBJ1-2; 8 bases are a match to TRBD1. The CDR3 is made up of 13 amino acids. The junction had 5 bases not matched to a gene; V was cut back by 6 bases and J by 5 bases. Germline loops: CDR1 MNHNY, CDR2 SVGAGI (reference sequence). The CDR3 reads CASRTGGSYGYTF. The CDR3 DNA reads as TGTGCCAGCAGAACAGGGGGATCGTATGGCTACACCTTC.

This chain links TRBV6-4 with TRBJ1-5, with 9 bases identical to TRBD1. CDR3 length: 24 amino acids. The germline V gene has CDR1 MRHNA and CDR2 SNTAGT. V was clipped by 1 base and J by 2 bases; unmatched bases: 27. The CDR3 loop is CASSDWTGEGLRILRTYGNQPQHF. The CDR3 DNA follows: TGTGCCAGCAGTGACTGGACAGGGGAAGGACTCCGGATACTGCGGACCTATGGCAATCAGCCCCAGCATTTT.

The chain employs TRBV6-4 and TRBJ2-6, with D uncertain. Trimming removed 0 bases from V and 0 bases from J, with 3 bases in between. The CDR3 covers 15 residues. CDR1 and CDR2 (germline): MRHNA, SNTAGT. The CDR3 reads CASSDSASGANVLTF. The CDR3 DNA is TGTGCCAGCAGTGACTCAGCCTCTGGGGCCAACGTCCTGACTTTC.

The chain recombines TRBV13 with TRBJ1-2; D perhaps matches TRBD1 (5 bases). The CDR3 extends over 12 amino acids. Germline CDR1 and CDR2: PRHDT and FYEKMQ (reference sequence). The ends were cut back, 5 bases at V and 3 bases at J, with 7 bases in the middle. CDR3 bases: TGTGCCAGCAGCCAAGGGGACTATGGCTACACCTTC. Translation: CASSQGDYGYTF. The whole variable domain, remainder taken from reference TRBV13 and TRBJ1-2, is AAGVIQSPRHLIKEKRETATLKCYPIPRHDTVYWYQQGPGQDPQFLISFYEKMQSDKGSIPDRFSAQQFSDYHSELNMSSLELGDSALYFCASSQGDYGYTFGSGTRLTVV.

The rearrangement joins TRBV5-1 to TRBJ1-2; D is uncertain. V was trimmed by 7 bases and J by 1 base, leaving 14 bases between them. CDR3 length: 14 amino acids. Germline V gene sequence: CDR1 SGHRS, CDR2 YFSETQ. In DNA, the CDR3 is TGCGCCAGCGCGGAGGAGCCTCATAACTATGGCTACACCTTC. Translated, it gives CASAEEPHNYGYTF.

The gene calls are TRBV6-6 and TRBJ1-3; no clear D gene. CDR3 length: 15 amino acids. Germline CDR1 reads MNHNY; CDR2 reads SVGAGI (reference sequence). Trimming left V 3 bases short and J 0 bases short, with 9 bases between. DNA of the CDR3: TGTGCCAGCAGTTATAGGGAGATCTCTGGAAACACCATATATTTT. Amino acid sequence: CASSYREISGNTIYF.

The chain employs TRBV7-3 and TRBJ2-3; 9 nucleotides line up with TRBD1. The CDR3 covers 15 residues. V was pared by 5 bases and J by 3 bases, with 6 bases of the junction left unmatched. The V gene's germline CDR1 is SGHTA and CDR2 FQGTGA. CDR3 nucleotide sequence: TGTGCCAGCAGCACGGGACAGGGAGGAACAGATACGCAGTATTTT. It specifies CASSTGQGGTDTQYF.

The V gene is TRBV30, the J gene TRBJ1-4; possible D gene TRBD1, 5 bases. Germline V CDR1 and CDR2: GTSNPN, SVGIG (reference sequence). This CDR3 has 16 amino acids. The V end lost 2 bases, the J end lost 1 base, and 14 bases lay between the germline ends. The CDR3, as DNA: TGTGCCTGGAGTCCCCGTCGGGGGGTAACTAATGAAAAACTGTTTTTT. It specifies CAWSPRRGVTNEKLFF.

The V call is TRBV15, the J call TRBJ1-2, with D possibly being TRBD1 (5 bases). Germline CDR1 and CDR2: LNHNV and YYDKDF (reference sequence). V gave up 1 base and J gave up 3 bases, with 12 bases separating them. The CDR3 consists of 15 residues. This chain's CDR3 is CATSRGGGIDYGYTF. CDR3 nucleotide sequence: TGTGCCACCAGCAGAGGCGGGGGGATCGACTATGGCTACACCTTC.

The J gene is TRBJ1-5, the V gene TRBV2; 7 nucleotides match TRBD1. The CDR3 is 17 amino acids. V gave up 3 bases and J gave up 2 bases; unmatched junction bases: 10. The germline CDR1 and CDR2 sequences are SNHLY and FYNNEI. In DNA form, the CDR3 reads TGTGCCAGCAGTGATCTTGGCAGGGGGGTTGGCAATCAGCCCCAGCATTTT. It yields the protein CASSDLGRGVGNQPQHF.

This clone was detected only once. The V call is TRBV10-2, the J call TRBJ1-1, with D perhaps TRBD1 (5 bases). CDR3 size: 15 residues. Germline loops: CDR1 WSHSY, CDR2 SAAADI. V was pared by 2 bases and J by 7 bases, with 17 bases between. CDR3: CASSERPAGRGEAFF. The CDR3 bases are TGCGCCAGCAGTGAGAGGCCGGCAGGGAGGGGTGAAGCTTTCTTT.

DNA for the CDR3: TGTGCCATCAGCCGGGACTCCAGCTCCTACGAGCAGTACTTC. Translation gives CAISRDSSSYEQYF. The genes are TRBV27 and TRBJ2-7, with D maybe TRBD2 (6 bases). Germline V gene lookup returns CDR1 MNHEY and CDR2 SMNVEV (reference sequence). V was cut by 10 bases and J by 0 bases, with 16 bases left in between. The CDR3 contains 14 residues.

The J gene is TRBJ2-2, the V gene TRBV3-1 (or the pseudogene TRBV3-2); TRBD1 is a possible D gene (6 bases). Germline V gene lookup returns CDR1 LGHDT and CDR2 YNNKEL (reference sequence). This CDR3 is built from 15 residues. The V gene lost 4 bases and the J gene lost 2 bases, with 11 bases spanning the gap. As DNA, the CDR3 is TGTGCCAGCAGCCTCCAGGGGTCCAACACCGGGGAGCTGTTTTTT. Residues: CASSLQGSNTGELFF.

The chain combines TRBV4-3 with TRBJ2-1; TRBD1 matches at 10 bases. Germline lookup yields CDR1 LGHNA and CDR2 YSLEER. This CDR3 region has 16 residues. J was trimmed by 4 bases and V by 1 base; bases with no gene match: 4. CDR3 sequence reads: CASSQVGTGVYNEQFF. In DNA, the CDR3 is TGCGCCAGCAGCCAAGTGGGGACAGGGGTTTACAATGAGCAGTTCTTC.

The chain carries TRBV30 and TRBJ2-7, with D possibly matching TRBD1 (6 bases). This CDR3 has 13 residues. V lost 7 bases to trimming and J lost 1 base, with 14 bases between them. From germline, CDR1 is GTSNPN and CDR2 SVGIG (reference sequence). In DNA, the CDR3 is TGTGCCTACCGGACAGTCGTATCCTACGAGCAGTACTTC. Residues: CAYRTVVSYEQYF.

The chain has TRBV2 and TRBJ1-2; D is uncertain. This CDR3 spans 13 amino acids. Trimming removed 1 base from V and 5 bases from J, with 8 bases in between. In germline, CDR1 is SNHLY, CDR2 FYNNEI. The CDR3 nucleotides are TGTGCCAGCAGTGAAGGGGCCCAGTATGGCTACACCTTC. This translates into CASSEGAQYGYTF. The full variable domain, its missing parts supplied by reference TRBV2 and TRBJ1-2, is EPEVTQTPSHQVTQMGQEVILRCVPISNHLYFYWYRQILGQKVEFLVSFYNNEISEKSEIFDDQFSVERPDGSNFTLKIRSTKLEDSAMYFCASSEGAQYGYTFGSGTRLTVV.